This is a list of T cell receptor beta chains from one sample in a study of T cell responses to AZD1222 COVID-19 vaccine. TCRdb keeps only in-frame clones here, not all; method: immunoSEQ multiplex PCR. The data show about 130,000 clones, with about nine tenths seen just once and less than 9% held by the top ten. Specimen: peripheral blood, collected on day 0 of AZD1222 vaccination. Source of these receptors: an adult in good health. The conserved cysteine and the conserved F or W are not part of the CDR3 here. The order of the fields is V gene, CDR3 protein.

>TRBV19
ASSAEQGALGEKLF
>TRBV4-1
ASSQEGVHT
>TRBV18
ASSPLGASQDTQY
>TRBV3-1/TRBV3-2
ASSQSTGAQETQY
>TRBV5-5
ASSLVYYSGEQF
>TRBV15
ATSRNRGNSYGYT
>TRBV9
ASSVAGDHYNEQF
>TRBV9
ASSEGGLVGSEQF
>TRBV2
ASRALYVQNTEAF
>TRBV14
ASSQDLLAGGTTDTQY
>TRBV19
ASRARGGRGYNEQF
>TRBV30
AWSRGTGDGYT
>TRBV12-3/TRBV12-4
ASSLGTNQPQH
>TRBV7-2
ASSFLAGTSTDTQY
>TRBV9
ASSVLPGGHEQY